The next 5 T cell receptor beta chains were all read from a single sample in a study of CD8 T cells in ankylosing spondylitis. TCRdb itself ran the 5' RACE reads through MiXCR, one entry per CDR3 protein. Here the sample spans 250,000 or so distinct CDR3 sequences, about 10% being singletons. The sequencing input was blood, either unsorted or a sorted T cell fraction (not recorded which). All receptors come from a male donor with ankylosing spondylitis or in good health (not recorded which).

This clonotype was counted ten times or more. J is TRBJ2-5 and V is TRBV29-1; D call uncertain. The CDR3 covers 14 residues. Trimming took 7 bases from V and 2 from J, leaving 17 bases between them. Germline assignment: CDR1 SQVTM and CDR2 ANQGSEA. The CDR3 protein is CSAGPARIQETQYF. For the CDR3, the DNA is TGCAGCGCCGGGCCAGCAAGAATTCAAGAGACCCAGTACTTC.

The sample holds many counts of this clonotype. The rearrangement uses TRBV5-1 and TRBJ1-4; perhaps TRBD1 as D (5 bases). The V gene lost 4 bases and the J gene lost 3 bases, with 10 bases spanning the gap. The CDR3 is 14 residues long. CDR1 is SGHRS and CDR2 is YFSETQ in the germline V gene. The CDR3 spells CASSPQDANEKLFF. The CDR3 DNA reads TGCGCCAGCAGCCCACAGGACGCTAATGAAAAACTGTTTTTT.

This clonotype was seen repeatedly, ten times or more. The rearrangement joins TRBV5-1 to TRBJ2-2; D remains unclear. The CDR3 has 13 amino acids. CDR1 and CDR2 from the germline V gene are SGHRS and YFSETQ. The V gene lost 7 bases and the J gene lost 4 bases, with 11 bases spanning the gap. CDR3 sequence reads: CASSPSGTGELFF. The DNA of the CDR3 is TGCGCCAGCTCCCCCAGTGGCACCGGGGAGCTGTTTTTT.

This chain links TRBV29-1 with TRBJ1-5; D remains unclear. Germline V gene sequence: CDR1 SQVTM, CDR2 ANQGSEA. This CDR3 is 12 amino acids long. With 8 bases removed from V and 4 bases from J, the gap between germline ends came to 12 bases. This CDR3 reads CSYREGNQPQHF. The CDR3 DNA reads as TGCAGCTACCGGGAGGGAAATCAGCCCCAGCATTTT. Supplemented by reference TRBV29-1 and TRBJ1-5, the full variable domain reads SAVISQKPSRDICQRGTSLTIQCQVDSQVTMMFWYRQQPGQSLTLIATANQGSEATYESGFVIDKFPISRPNLTFSTLTVSNMSPEDSSIYLCSYREGNQPQHFGDGTRLSIL.

This clonotype was picked up a small number of times. V gene TRBV19 combines with J gene TRBJ1-5; D might be TRBD1 (6 bases). CDR1 LNHDA and CDR2 SQIVND come from the germline V gene (reference sequence). V lost 4 bases and J 4 bases, leaving 20 bases between the germline ends. This CDR3 has 17 residues. The CDR3 region is CASSTNGYKGGNQPQHF. In nucleotides, the CDR3 is TGTGCCAGTAGTACAAATGGCTACAAGGGGGGGAATCAGCCCCAGCATTTT. The whole variable domain, remainder taken from reference TRBV19 and TRBJ1-5, is DGGITQSPKYLFRKEGQNVTLSCEQNLNHDAMYWYRQDPGQGLRLIYYSQIVNDFQKGDIAEGYSVSREKKESFPLTVTSAQKNPTAFYLCASSTNGYKGGNQPQHFGDGTRLSIL.